The 25 T cell receptor beta chains below were found in one sample sequenced in a study of cytomegalovirus exposure and HLA in healthy donors. PCR amplification relied on 60 Vbeta primers (plus 13 Jbeta primers). Sequencing used immunoSEQ multiplex PCR; TCRdb keeps in-frame clones, though not all of them. The sample includes 140,000 to 150,000 clones, around 70% of them seen just once. Sequenced sample: PBMCs. The receptors were gathered from a woman aged 55-70 years in good health and CMV-seropositive.

The chain joins TRBV28 to TRBJ2-7, with TRBD1 as a possible D gene (6 bases). Germline lookup yields CDR1 MDHEN and CDR2 SYDVKM. Trimming shortened V by 6 bases and J by 1 base, and 10 bases separated the two germline ends. The CDR3 covers 13 residues. The CDR3: CASSPGASYEQYF. CDR3 sequence (DNA): TGTGCCAGCAGCCCAGGGGCATCCTACGAGCAGTACTTC.

The chain has TRBV10-3 and TRBJ1-5; the match to TRBD1 covers 9 bases. Unmatched junction bases numbered 6, after V lost 2 bases and J lost 7 bases. In germline, CDR1 is ENHRY, CDR2 SYGVKD. The CDR3 spans 15 residues. DNA of the CDR3: TGTGCCATCAGTGAGGGAACAGGGGGCCTCCAGCCCCAGCATTTT. Translation gives CAISEGTGGLQPQHF.

As for this clone: Sequence at one end of the junction differs from germline and may be a read error. The V and J genes are TRBV28 and TRBJ1-2; 7 positions match TRBD1. The germline gives CDR1 MDHEN, CDR2 SYDVKM. CDR3 length: 11 residues. CDR3 bases: TGTGCCAGCAGTTTGGAACAGGGGAAAAGCTTC. Protein product: CASSLEQGKSF.

The rearrangement links TRBV5-4 to TRBJ1-1; 10 bases agree with TRBD1. This CDR3 spans 15 amino acids. Germline V lookup: CDR1 SGHNT, CDR2 YYREEE (reference sequence). V gave up 4 bases and J gave up 5 bases; unmatched junction bases: 8. CDR3 in DNA: TGTGCCAGCAGCGCCAGACAGGGGGCGGGGACTGAAGCTTTCTTT. Its translation: CASSARQGAGTEAFF.

The chain joins TRBV5-1 to TRBJ2-5; tentatively, D is TRBD2 (5 bases). The CDR3 consists of 14 residues. Trimming removed 0 bases from V and 4 bases from J, with 10 bases in between. The germline V gene encodes CDR1 SGHRS and CDR2 YFSETQ. The CDR3 protein is CASSLGGIGETQYF. Written as DNA, the CDR3 is TGCGCCAGCAGCTTGGGAGGGATTGGAGAGACCCAGTACTTC.

This clone turned up a few times. This chain uses TRBV19 with TRBJ2-5; unclear D gene. This CDR3 has 15 residues. Germline CDR1 and CDR2: LNHDA and SQIVND (reference sequence). Trimming took 1 base from V and 1 from J, leaving 10 bases between them. The CDR3 sequence: CASSIGSQSQETQYF. In DNA form, the CDR3 reads TGTGCCAGTAGTATAGGGTCACAGAGCCAAGAGACCCAGTACTTC.

This clone was seen more than once but under ten times. The V and J genes are TRBV6-6 and TRBJ2-7; TRBD2 matches 11 bases. The germline gives CDR1 MNHNY, CDR2 SVGAGI (reference sequence). The CDR3 covers 16 residues. The V segment lost 4 bases and the J segment 0 bases; nucleotides outside the gene matches: 5. This chain's CDR3 is CASSSGTSGSSYEQYF. The CDR3 DNA reads TGTGCCAGCAGTTCCGGGACTAGCGGTAGCTCCTACGAGCAGTACTTC.

The chain uses TRBV5-4 and TRBJ2-5; the match to TRBD2 covers 9 bases. The CDR3 contains 16 residues. Germline V gene sequence: CDR1 SGHNT, CDR2 YYREEE (reference sequence). V shed 1 base, J shed 7 bases, and the junction held 11 bases outside the gene matches. In DNA form, the CDR3 reads TGTGCCAGCAGCTTGAGGGGAGCGGGAGGAGGGGGGACCCAGTACTTC. Translation gives CASSLRGAGGGGTQYF.

This clone was counted between two and nine times. The chain couples TRBV6-5 to TRBJ2-7; 11 bases are a match to TRBD1. The germline V gene encodes CDR1 MNHEY and CDR2 SVGAGI. The V segment lost 4 bases and the J segment 6 bases; nucleotides outside the gene matches: 8. CDR3 length: 15 amino acids. CDR3 sequence: CASSSGTGGLGEQYF. The CDR3 DNA is TGTGCCAGCAGTTCCGGGACAGGGGGTCTAGGCGAGCAGTACTTC.

This chain links TRBV14 with TRBJ1-2, with D possibly being TRBD1 (5 bases). This CDR3 is 13 amino acids long. Germline-derived CDR1 and CDR2 are SGHDN and FVKESK. Trimming removed 4 bases at V and 8 bases at J, with 14 bases between. This chain's CDR3 is CASSPQGFTGYTF. CDR3 sequence (DNA): TGTGCCAGCAGCCCGCAGGGTTTCACCGGCTACACCTTC.

The CDR3, as DNA: TGTGCCAGCAGCTTAGAACAGAAATACAATGAGCAGTTCTTC. Translating gives CASSLEQKYNEQFF. The chain carries TRBV7-2 and TRBJ2-1, with D unclear. Deletions cut 1 base from V and 4 bases from J, with 8 bases between. This CDR3 has 14 amino acids. Germline loops: CDR1 SGHTA, CDR2 FQGNSA.

This chain uses TRBV6-1 with TRBJ2-2; TRBD2 is a possible D gene (5 bases). The length of the CDR3 is 15 residues. V was trimmed by 5 bases and J by 1 base, leaving 11 bases between them. Germline CDR1 and CDR2: MNHNS and SASEGT. The DNA of the CDR3 is TGTGCCAGCAGTTCACTAGAGAAGAACACCGGGGAGCTGTTTTTT. Translated, it gives CASSSLEKNTGELFF.

The chain couples TRBV2 to TRBJ1-2; D is ambiguous. The germline V gene encodes CDR1 SNHLY and CDR2 FYNNEI. The CDR3 loop spans 12 amino acids. V shed 6 bases and J shed 3 bases, with 8 bases lying between them. CDR3 sequence: CASSVRDYGYTF. The CDR3 nucleotides read TGTGCCAGCAGCGTCCGGGACTATGGCTACACCTTC. The full variable domain, its missing parts supplied by reference TRBV2 and TRBJ1-2, is EPEVTQTPSHQVTQMGQEVILRCVPISNHLYFYWYRQILGQKVEFLVSFYNNEISEKSEIFDDQFSVERPDGSNFTLKIRSTKLEDSAMYFCASSVRDYGYTFGSGTRLTVV.

The V gene is TRBV19, the J gene TRBJ2-5; D might be TRBD2 (6 bases). The germline V and J ends were trimmed by 1 base and 0 bases, with 15 bases remaining between them. The CDR3 runs 17 residues. Germline V gene data show CDR1 as LNHDA and CDR2 as SQIVND (reference sequence). The CDR3 coding sequence is TGTGCCAGTAGTATAGGGGATAGCGGAATGTACCAAGAGACCCAGTACTTC. Its protein product is CASSIGDSGMYQETQYF.

The table lists this clone with a few counts. The chain employs TRBV28 and TRBJ1-1; 7 bases are a match to TRBD1. This CDR3 region has 15 residues. Trimming removed 5 bases from V and 3 bases from J; junction bases left unmatched: 9. Per germline, CDR1 MDHEN and CDR2 SYDVKM. Here the CDR3 reads CASSVLGTADTEAFF. In DNA form, the CDR3 reads TGTGCCAGCAGTGTCCTAGGGACAGCGGACACTGAAGCTTTCTTT.

The rearrangement uses TRBV6-4 and TRBJ2-3; 10 nucleotides match TRBD2. The V and J ends lost 4 bases and 2 bases, in that order; junction bases with no gene match: 3. Looked up from germline, CDR1 is MRHNA and CDR2 is SNTAGT. This CDR3 region has 15 residues. DNA for the CDR3: TGTGCCAGCAGTGTAGCGGGAGGATTCACAGATACGCAGTATTTT. This encodes CASSVAGGFTDTQYF.

The gene calls are TRBV18 and TRBJ1-2; 7 bases map to TRBD1. This CDR3 spans 13 amino acids. Germline V lookup: CDR1 KGHSH, CDR2 LQKENI. V shed 3 bases and J 8 bases; nucleotides not matched to a gene: 6. As DNA, the CDR3 is TGTGCCAGCTCACCTAGACAGGGTGACGGCTACACCTTC. Translation: CASSPRQGDGYTF.

J is TRBJ2-7 and V is TRBV14; D perhaps matches TRBD2 (6 bases). The germline CDR1 and CDR2 sequences are SGHDN and FVKESK. The CDR3 extends over 12 amino acids. Trimming cost V 4 bases and J 5 bases, with 9 bases left between them. The CDR3 DNA sequence: TGTGCCAGCAGCCCCGGAGGGAACGAGCAGTACTTC. It encodes CASSPGGNEQYF. The entire variable domain, with the rest obtained from reference TRBV14 and TRBJ2-7, is as follows: EAGVTQFPSHSVIEKGQTVTLRCDPISGHDNLYWYRRVMGKEIKFLLHFVKESKQDESGMPNNRFLAERTGGTYSTLKVQPAELEDSGVYFCASSPGGNEQYFGPGTRLTVT.

This chain connects TRBV13 to TRBJ1-1; D remains ambiguous. The ends were cut back, 3 bases at V and 4 bases at J, with 9 bases in the middle. The CDR3 length is 13 residues. Germline assignment: CDR1 PRHDT and CDR2 FYEKMQ (reference sequence). For the CDR3, the DNA is TGTGCCAGCAGCTTGAGGGCGGTCACTGAAGCTTTCTTT. Amino acid sequence: CASSLRAVTEAFF. Full variable domain (remainder filled in from reference TRBV13 and TRBJ1-1): AAGVIQSPRHLIKEKRETATLKCYPIPRHDTVYWYQQGPGQDPQFLISFYEKMQSDKGSIPDRFSAQQFSDYHSELNMSSLELGDSALYFCASSLRAVTEAFFGQGTRLTVV.

V and J are TRBV21-1 and TRBJ2-3; the D call TRBD2 from the table was never checked on the DNA. TRBV21-1 is a recognized pseudogene. The CDR3 is 13 residues long. CDR3 DNA: TGTGCCAGTCTGGAGACTAGCACAGATACGCAGTATTTT. Its protein product is CASLETSTDTQYF.

J is TRBJ1-5 and V is TRBV7-9; the D gene is possibly TRBD1 (5 bases). Germline CDR1 is SEHNR and CDR2 is FQNEAQ (reference sequence). V dropped 3 bases and J dropped 6 bases, with 12 bases sitting between them. CDR3 size: 14 residues. The CDR3 DNA reads TGTGCCAGCAGCTTTGGGGGGGGAGGTCAGCCCCAGCATTTT. This translates into CASSFGGGGQPQHF.

The chain recombines TRBV6-5 with TRBJ2-2, with TRBD1 matching 8 bases. CDR1 MNHEY and CDR2 SVGAGI come from the germline V gene. The CDR3 covers 15 residues. With V trimmed by 6 bases and J by 6 bases, 9 bases remained unmatched. This CDR3 is CASSRQGKASGELFF. The CDR3 DNA reads TGTGCCAGCAGCCGACAGGGGAAGGCCTCCGGGGAGCTGTTTTTT.

The chain employs TRBV28 and TRBJ2-1, with TRBD2 matching over 13 bases. The V and J ends lost 1 base and 9 bases, in that order; junction bases with no gene match: 6. Germline CDR1 and CDR2: MDHEN and SYDVKM. The CDR3 has 16 residues. The CDR3 is CASSLLRTSGRREQFF. DNA for the CDR3: TGTGCCAGCAGTTTATTAAGGACTAGCGGGAGACGTGAGCAGTTCTTC.

The chain combines TRBV7-6 with TRBJ1-6; D not certain. The CDR3 spans 15 residues. Germline CDR1 and CDR2: SGHVS and FNYEAQ. V was shortened by 6 bases and J by 9 bases, with 18 bases between the two germline ends. CDR3 nucleotides: TGTGCCAGCAGGCCGGATACCACGTCGGGTTCACCCCTCCACTTT. Residues: CASRPDTTSGSPLHF.

The chain carries TRBV25-1 and TRBJ2-2; 9 nucleotides agree with TRBD2. J gave up 4 bases and V 4 bases, and 10 bases lay outside the gene matches. The germline gives CDR1 MGHDK, CDR2 SYGVNS. The CDR3 runs to 17 residues. CDR3 loop: CASSGGRGGRGTGELFF. CDR3 bases: TGTGCCAGCAGTGGCGGGCGGGGGGGGAGAGGCACCGGGGAGCTGTTTTTT.